These T cell receptor beta chains were read from a single sample in a study of metastatic and nonmetastatic thyroid tumors. TCRdb re-analyzed the PCR reads through MiXCR. The sample has approximately 84,000 clones, more than 13% seen once. Sequencing was carried out using blood. The receptors stem from a female donor with papillary thyroid cancer or a benign thyroid nodule (not recorded which). Some clones in this sample may be carry-over from other donors' samples. Both conserved end residues are part of each CDR3.

v_call: TRBV6-2/TRBV6-3; j_call: TRBJ1-5; cdr3_length: 18; cdr3_aa: CASSYVGRGLGGNQPQHF
v_call: TRBV9; j_call: TRBJ1-2; cdr3_length: 15; cdr3_aa: CASSVTDNPGYGYTF
v_call: TRBV12-3/TRBV12-4; j_call: TRBJ2-7; cdr3_length: 15; cdr3_aa: CASSPSRGALSEQYF
v_call: TRBV12-3/TRBV12-4; j_call: TRBJ2-7; cdr3_length: 15; cdr3_aa: CASSLYRWDSYEQYF
v_call: TRBV4-2; j_call: TRBJ2-7; cdr3_length: 16; cdr3_aa: CASSYSGTGESYEQYF
v_call: TRBV7-9; j_call: TRBJ2-5; cdr3_length: 16; cdr3_aa: CASSPQDRGLWETQYF
v_call: TRBV25-1; j_call: TRBJ2-7; cdr3_length: 14; cdr3_aa: CASSTLQGYYEQYF
v_call: TRBV27; j_call: TRBJ1-5; cdr3_length: 13; cdr3_aa: CASSLGSGSPQHF
v_call: TRBV5-1; j_call: TRBJ2-5; cdr3_length: 14; cdr3_aa: CASSLHSGPETQYF
v_call: TRBV5-4; j_call: TRBJ1-4; cdr3_length: 16; cdr3_aa: CASSEGQGWVREKLFF
v_call: TRBV28; j_call: TRBJ1-6; cdr3_length: 14; cdr3_aa: CASSRTGYNSPLHF
v_call: TRBV20-1; j_call: TRBJ2-7; cdr3_length: 16; cdr3_aa: CSARGGEGLAGHEQYF
v_call: TRBV28; j_call: TRBJ1-1; cdr3_length: 14; cdr3_aa: CASKLGTENTEAFF
v_call: TRBV11-1; j_call: TRBJ2-3; cdr3_length: 18; cdr3_aa: CASSLAQGLAGVSDTQYF
v_call: TRBV9; j_call: TRBJ1-1; cdr3_length: 14; cdr3_aa: CASSVAGGGTEAFF
v_call: TRBV2; j_call: TRBJ1-5; cdr3_length: 14; cdr3_aa: CASSEAQGGQPQHF
v_call: TRBV20-1; j_call: TRBJ1-4; cdr3_length: 16; cdr3_aa: CSAPRGVPLANEKLFF
v_call: TRBV6-1; j_call: TRBJ2-7; cdr3_length: 18; cdr3_aa: CASIWGGLAGGGAYEQYF
v_call: TRBV10-3; j_call: TRBJ1-1; cdr3_length: 14; cdr3_aa: CAISRTGAHTEAFF